This TCR beta chain was recorded in a study of prognosis after radiotherapy for stage I lung cancer. Whole-study findings and limits: Gene usage, both TRBV and TRBJ, reportedly differed between patients with metastases and patients without them.

Genomic DNA yielded TCR beta CDR3, amplified by two-round multiplex PCR. It was primers specific to each TRBV and TRBJ gene that first-round PCR used. TCRdb processed the multiplex PCR reads anew with MiXCR; each CDR3 protein has one entry. The table has about 34,000 distinct CDR3 sequences, around 35% seen once. This clonotype occurred many times. Its specificity is unknown. The CDR3 loop spans 15 amino acids. CDR1 is SGHNT, CDR2 YYREEE, per germline (reference sequence). Trimming took 4 bases from V and 0 from J; bases not matched to a gene: 4. V and J are TRBV5-4 and TRBJ1-3, with 7 bases identical to TRBD1. This TCR was sampled from a donor at least 50 years old with non-small cell lung cancer. This specimen was PBMCs, taken before or after stereotactic body radiation therapy (not recorded which). In DNA form, the CDR3 reads TGTGCCAGCAGCACGGGACAGAACTCTGGAAACACCATATATTTT. This sequence encodes CASSTGQNSGNTIYF.